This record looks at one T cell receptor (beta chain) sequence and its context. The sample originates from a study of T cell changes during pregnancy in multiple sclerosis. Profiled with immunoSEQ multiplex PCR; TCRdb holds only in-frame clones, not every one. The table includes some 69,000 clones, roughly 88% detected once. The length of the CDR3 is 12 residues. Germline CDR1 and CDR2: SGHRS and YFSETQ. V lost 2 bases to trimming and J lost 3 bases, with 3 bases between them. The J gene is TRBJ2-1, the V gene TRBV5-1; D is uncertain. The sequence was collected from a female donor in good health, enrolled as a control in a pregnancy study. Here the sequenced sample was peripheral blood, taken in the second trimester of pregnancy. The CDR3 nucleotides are TGCGCCAGCAGCTTCTACTACAATGAGCAGTTCTTC. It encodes CASSFYYNEQFF.